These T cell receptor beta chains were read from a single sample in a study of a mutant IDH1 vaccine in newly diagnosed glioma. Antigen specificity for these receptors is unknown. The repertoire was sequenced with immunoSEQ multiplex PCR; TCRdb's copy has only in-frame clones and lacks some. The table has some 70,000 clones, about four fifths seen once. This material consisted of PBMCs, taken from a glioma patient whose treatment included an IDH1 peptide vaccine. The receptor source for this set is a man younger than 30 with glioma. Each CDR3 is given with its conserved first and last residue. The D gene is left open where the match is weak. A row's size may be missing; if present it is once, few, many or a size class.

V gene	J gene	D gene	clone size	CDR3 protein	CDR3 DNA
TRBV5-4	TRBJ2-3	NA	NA	CASAGGVTPDTQYF	TGTGCCAGCGCTGGGGGAGTAACCCCAGATACGCAGTATTTT
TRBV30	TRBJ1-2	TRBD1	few	CAWTGTGLGYTF	TGTGCCTGGACAGGGACAGGGCTTGGCTACACCTTC
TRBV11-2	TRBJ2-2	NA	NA	CASRPTGTPPGEGGELFF	TGTGCCAGCAGGCCCACCGGGACACCCCCTGGTGAAGGCGGGGAGCTGTTTTTT
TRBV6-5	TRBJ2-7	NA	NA	CASSGLRREQYF	TGTGCCAGCAGCGGACTCAGGCGCGAGCAGTACTTC
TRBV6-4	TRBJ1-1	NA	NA	CASSDREGSTEAFF	TGTGCCAGCAGTGACAGGGAGGGGAGCACTGAAGCTTTCTTT
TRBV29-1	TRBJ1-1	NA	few	CSVEDIQGVNTEAFF	TGCAGCGTTGAAGATATACAGGGAGTGAACACTGAAGCTTTCTTT
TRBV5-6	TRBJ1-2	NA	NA	CASSLRTVSSSGYTF	TGTGCCAGCAGCTTGCGGACCGTAAGTTCGAGTGGCTACACCTTC
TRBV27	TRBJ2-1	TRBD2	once	CASSSGTSGTNEQFF	TGTGCCAGCAGCTCCGGGACTAGCGGGACCAATGAGCAGTTCTTC
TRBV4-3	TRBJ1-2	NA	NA	CASSQDIEVDYGYTF	TGCGCCAGCAGCCAAGATATTGAGGTGGACTATGGCTACACCTTC
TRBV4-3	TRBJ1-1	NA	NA	CASSQAQGTEAFF	TGCGCCAGCAGCCAGGCTCAGGGGACTGAAGCTTTCTTT
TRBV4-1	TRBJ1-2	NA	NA	CASSQDGAQFTYGYTF	TGCGCCAGCAGCCAAGATGGGGCGCAGTTTACCTATGGCTACACCTTC
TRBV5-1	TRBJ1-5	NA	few	CASSLGSGASNQPQHF	TGCGCCAGCAGCTTGGGGTCAGGGGCCAGCAATCAGCCCCAGCATTTT
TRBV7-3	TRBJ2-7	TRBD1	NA	CASSPLQGAHEQYF	TGTGCCAGCAGCCCGTTACAGGGGGCACACGAGCAGTACTTC
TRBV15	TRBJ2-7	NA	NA	CATSRERSSSYEQYF	TGTGCCACCAGCAGAGAGAGAAGTTCCTCCTACGAGCAGTACTTC
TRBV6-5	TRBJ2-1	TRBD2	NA	CASSYSKTSGYNEQFF	TGTGCCAGCAGTTACTCAAAGACTAGCGGCTACAATGAGCAGTTCTTC
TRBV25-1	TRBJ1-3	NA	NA	CASSELSTRNTIYF	TGTGCCAGCAGTGAACTGTCAACCCGAAACACCATATATTTT